These T cell receptor beta chains were read from a single sample in a study of T-cell reconstitution after alpha-beta-depleted transplantation in children. Each CDR3 protein gets one entry after TCRdb re-called the PCR reads with MiXCR. The sample lists roughly 300,000 distinct CDR3 sequences; 11% were seen once. The sample here was peripheral blood, taken 180 days after TCRalphabeta/CD19-depleted stem cell transplant. Source of these receptors: a male patient between 2 and 9 years old who had a stem cell transplant for chronic granulomatous disease, so the T cells may come from the graft donor. CDR3s include the opening cysteine and the closing phenylalanine or tryptophan. D genes are given only for firm matches. Size tells how often a clone was seen (once, few, many) or the class of an expanded clone, and some rows leave it out.

J: TRBJ1-1
D: .
V: TRBV12-3/TRBV12-4
size: many
DNA: TGTGCCAGCAGGAGGGGTACGAACACTGAAGCTTTCTTT
CDR3: CASRRGTNTEAFF

J: TRBJ2-6
D: .
V: TRBV19
size: many
DNA: TGTGCCAGTACTCCGCGGGCACGCGGCCCAGATAGGGCCAACGTCCTGACTTTC
CDR3: CASTPRARGPDRANVLTF

J: TRBJ1-1
D: .
V: TRBV19
size: few
DNA: TGTGCCAGTAGTATAGGGCAGATGAACACTGAAGCTTTCTTT
CDR3: CASSIGQMNTEAFF

J: TRBJ1-5
D: .
V: TRBV4-2
size: many
DNA: TGTGCCAGCAGCCAAGAACCCGAATCGAAGGGTCAGCCCCAGCATTTT
CDR3: CASSQEPESKGQPQHF

J: TRBJ1-2
D: .
V: TRBV12-3/TRBV12-4
size: few
DNA: TGTGCCAGCAGTTCGTATGGGACTTACTATGGCTACACCTTC
CDR3: CASSSYGTYYGYTF

J: TRBJ1-5
D: TRBD1
V: TRBV19
size: .
DNA: TGTGCCCCCGCCTCCCGCCTAGCACAGGGGGCGTCTAATAGCAATCAGCCCCAGCATTTT
CDR3: CAPASRLAQGASNSNQPQHF

J: TRBJ1-2
D: TRBD1
V: TRBV7-2
size: many
DNA: TGTGCCAGCAGCTTGCTATCTACAGGGGGCGTCTACTATGGCTACACCTTC
CDR3: CASSLLSTGGVYYGYTF

J: TRBJ1-6
D: TRBD1
V: TRBV12-3/TRBV12-4
size: many
DNA: TGTGCCAGCACCCGGGACAGGGGAGATTCACCCCTCCACTTT
CDR3: CASTRDRGDSPLHF

J: TRBJ2-3
D: TRBD1
V: TRBV2
size: many
DNA: TGTGCCAGCAGTGACGCCCCCTCAGGGGGAACCCACACAGATACGCAGTATTTT
CDR3: CASSDAPSGGTHTDTQYF

J: TRBJ2-7
D: .
V: TRBV10-2
size: many
DNA: TGCGCCAGCAAAGGGGTAACGCCTGGGCAGTACTTC
CDR3: CASKGVTPGQYF

J: TRBJ2-3
D: .
V: TRBV11-2
size: .
DNA: TGTGCCAGCAGCTCCCTAGGGGTCTTCGGCACAGATACGCAGTATTTT
CDR3: CASSSLGVFGTDTQYF

J: TRBJ2-1
D: TRBD2
V: TRBV20-1
size: many
DNA: TGCAGTGCCAACCGGGGGGTCTCCTACAATGAGCAGTTCTTC
CDR3: CSANRGVSYNEQFF

J: TRBJ2-7
D: .
V: TRBV13
size: .
DNA: TGTGCCAGCAGCCCGCCGGAGAATCCCAACGAGCAGTACTTC
CDR3: CASSPPENPNEQYF

J: TRBJ2-3
D: .
V: TRBV12-3/TRBV12-4
size: many
DNA: TGTGCCAGCAGTTCATTGGATACGCAGTATTTT
CDR3: CASSSLDTQYF

J: TRBJ2-3
D: .
V: TRBV12-3/TRBV12-4
size: .
DNA: TGTGCCAGCAGTTCGCATGACGGACGGGATACGCAGTATTTT
CDR3: CASSSHDGRDTQYF

J: TRBJ2-7
D: TRBD1
V: TRBV4-2
size: .
DNA: TGTGCCAGCAGCCAAGAAGACAGGGGGCGGCAGTACTTC
CDR3: CASSQEDRGRQYF

J: TRBJ2-5
D: TRBD1
V: TRBV29-1
size: many
DNA: TGCAGCGTTGGAGTGGGACAGGGAAGGGAGACCCAGTACTTC
CDR3: CSVGVGQGRETQYF

J: TRBJ1-4
D: .
V: TRBV6-2/TRBV6-3
size: many
DNA: TGTGCCAGCAGTTACTCTGCCAGGCCAGAAAAACTGTTTTTT
CDR3: CASSYSARPEKLFF

J: TRBJ2-7
D: .
V: TRBV20-1
size: many
DNA: TGCAGTGCTATGGCCTACGAGCAGTACTTC
CDR3: CSAMAYEQYF

J: TRBJ2-4
D: .
V: TRBV5-4
size: .
DNA: TGTGCCAGCAGCTCCCTTACAGGGTCCCCTAGCGTTCAGTACTTC
CDR3: CASSSLTGSPSVQYF

J: TRBJ2-1
D: .
V: TRBV20-1
size: many
DNA: TGCAGTGCTAGAGCCCTGGGGGTATCCTACAATGAGCAGTTCTTC
CDR3: CSARALGVSYNEQFF

J: TRBJ2-7
D: TRBD2
V: TRBV19
size: many
DNA: TGTGCCAGTAGTAAGTTAGCGGGAGGGCCTTACGAGCAGTACTTC
CDR3: CASSKLAGGPYEQYF

J: TRBJ2-7
D: .
V: TRBV20-1
size: many
DNA: TGCAGTGCTAGAGACCCCCTGGGCGAGCAGTACTTC
CDR3: CSARDPLGEQYF

J: TRBJ2-4
D: .
V: TRBV4-3
size: many
DNA: TGCGCCAGCAGCCAAGAGGAGTTCTCAAACATTCAGTACTTC
CDR3: CASSQEEFSNIQYF

J: TRBJ2-1
D: .
V: TRBV6-1
size: many
DNA: TGTGCCAGCATCTTAGCGAGTAATGAGCAGTTCTTC
CDR3: CASILASNEQFF

J: TRBJ2-3
D: .
V: TRBV28
size: many
DNA: TGTGCCAGCAGACCGGGGTGGGGGACAGATACGCAGTATTTT
CDR3: CASRPGWGTDTQYF

J: TRBJ2-1
D: TRBD1
V: TRBV6-2/TRBV6-3
size: many
DNA: TGTGCCAGCAGTCCCCGGACAGGGTGGACCTACAATGAGCAGTTCTTC
CDR3: CASSPRTGWTYNEQFF

J: TRBJ2-1
D: .
V: TRBV12-3/TRBV12-4
size: .
DNA: TGTGCCAGCAGACCCCTCGGCCCCCCTAATGGGCAGTTCTTC
CDR3: CASRPLGPPNGQFF

J: TRBJ2-1
D: .
V: TRBV20-1
size: many
DNA: TGCAGCGCTAACCCTCCGGGACATCGGAATGAGCAGTTCTTC
CDR3: CSANPPGHRNEQFF